This is a list of T cell receptor beta chains from one sample in a study of T-cell reconstitution after alpha-beta-depleted transplantation in children. TCRdb re-derived calls from the PCR reads in MiXCR, one entry per CDR3 protein. The sample lists a few hundred thousand distinct CDR3 sequences; 15% to 20% were seen once. The sequencing here drew on PBMCs, mostly from graft donor cells, taken 360 days after TCRalphabeta/CD19-depleted stem cell transplant. Source of these receptors: a boy younger than two who had a stem cell transplant for Wiskott-Aldrich syndrome, so the T cells may come from the graft donor. Both conserved end residues are part of each CDR3. The order of the fields is clone size, D gene, J gene, CDR3 length, V gene, CDR3 protein, CDR3 DNA. D genes are given only for firm matches. Clone size is not always given. Where it is, it says once, few, many or a class for expanded clones.

- | TRBD2 | TRBJ2-1 | 15 | TRBV2 | CASSEIVTSRNEQFF | TGTGCCAGCAGTGAAATCGTGACTAGCAGGAATGAGCAGTTCTTC
few | - | TRBJ2-3 | 16 | TRBV12-3/TRBV12-4 | CASRVTVRRVTDTQYF | TGTGCCAGCAGGGTCACTGTTCGCCGGGTAACAGATACGCAGTATTTT
- | - | TRBJ2-3 | 16 | TRBV10-3 | CAISLRGRAQGDTQYF | TGTGCCATCAGTCTCCGAGGGCGAGCCCAGGGAGATACGCAGTATTTT
- | TRBD1 | TRBJ1-5 | 13 | TRBV7-6 | CASSSAGGQPQHF | TGTGCCAGCAGCTCCGCAGGGGGTCAGCCCCAGCATTTT
once | TRBD2 | TRBJ2-1 | 14 | TRBV30 | CAWTRGLAGGEQFF | TGTGCCTGGACCAGAGGACTAGCGGGAGGTGAGCAGTTCTTC
few | - | TRBJ2-3 | 16 | TRBV15 | CATSLGTGMGTDTQYF | TGTGCCACCAGCTTGGGTACAGGGATGGGGACAGATACGCAGTATTTT
- | TRBD2 | TRBJ2-7 | 13 | TRBV2 | CATRTSGSYEQYF | TGTGCCACCCGGACTAGCGGGAGTTACGAGCAGTACTTC
few | - | TRBJ2-2 | 16 | TRBV7-9 | CASSLQFRLNTGELFF | TGTGCCAGCAGCTTACAGTTTCGATTGAACACCGGGGAGCTGTTTTTT
few | - | TRBJ2-1 | 13 | TRBV11-2 | CASSQWGSNEQFF | TGTGCCAGCAGCCAATGGGGGAGCAATGAGCAGTTCTTC
- | TRBD1 | TRBJ2-1 | 12 | TRBV4-1 | CASSRTGYEQFF | TGCGCCAGCAGCCGGACAGGTTATGAGCAGTTCTTC
- | TRBD1 | TRBJ2-3 | 15 | TRBV6-2/TRBV6-3 | CASSYSGQVGDTQYF | TGTGCCAGCAGTTACTCGGGACAGGTTGGAGATACGCAGTATTTT
- | - | TRBJ2-2 | 17 | TRBV24-1 | CATSDLRTSPGTGELFF | TGTGCCACCAGTGATTTGCGGACATCCCCGGGCACCGGGGAGCTGTTTTTT
- | - | TRBJ2-3 | 15 | TRBV12-3/TRBV12-4 | CASSETAGMADTQYF | TGTGCCAGCAGTGAGACAGCGGGTATGGCAGATACGCAGTATTTT
many | - | TRBJ2-7 | 11 | TRBV29-1 | CSVERGYEQYF | TGCAGCGTTGAAAGGGGATACGAGCAGTACTTC
many | TRBD1 | TRBJ2-5 | 14 | TRBV11-1 | CASSLTGGQETQYF | TGTGCCAGCAGCTTAACAGGGGGACAAGAGACCCAGTACTTC
few | TRBD1 | TRBJ2-5 | 15 | TRBV4-1 | CASSQVGGRQETQYF | TGCGCCAGCAGCCAAGTAGGGGGCAGGCAAGAGACCCAGTACTTC
few | - | TRBJ2-3 | 14 | TRBV12-3/TRBV12-4 | CASSPTRVSDTQYF | TGTGCCAGCAGCCCGACTAGAGTTTCAGATACGCAGTATTTT
- | - | TRBJ1-5 | 13 | TRBV2 | CASSAGAGQPQHF | TGTGCCAGCAGTGCAGGGGCGGGGCAGCCCCAGCATTTT
few | - | TRBJ2-4 | 13 | TRBV12-3/TRBV12-4 | CASGQTRGNIQYF | TGTGCCAGCGGACAAACTAGGGGCAACATTCAGTACTTC
many | TRBD2 | TRBJ2-1 | 14 | TRBV20-1 | CSASWTRSNNEQFF | TGCAGTGCTAGTTGGACTAGATCTAACAATGAGCAGTTCTTC
few | - | TRBJ2-2 | 14 | TRBV5-1 | CASSLNVGGGELFF | TGCGCCAGCAGCTTGAACGTCGGTGGCGGGGAGCTGTTTTTT
few | TRBD2 | TRBJ2-1 | 17 | TRBV10-3 | CAISDPNSGGPPNEQFF | TGTGCCATCAGTGACCCCAATAGCGGGGGTCCTCCCAATGAGCAGTTCTTC
few | - | TRBJ2-7 | 14 | TRBV28 | CASSPGAQPYEQYF | TGTGCCAGCAGCCCCGGGGCCCAACCCTACGAGCAGTACTTC
- | TRBD1 | TRBJ2-7 | 15 | TRBV30 | CAWSGGQGSFYEQYF | TGTGCCTGGAGTGGGGGACAGGGGTCTTTCTACGAGCAGTACTTC
few | - | TRBJ2-1 | 16 | TRBV7-2 | CASSYDHPMVYNEQFF | TGTGCCAGCAGCTACGACCACCCCATGGTCTACAATGAGCAGTTCTTC
few | - | TRBJ2-5 | 14 | TRBV7-8 | CASSFSGYEETQYF | TGTGCCAGCAGCTTTAGCGGCTATGAAGAGACCCAGTACTTC
few | TRBD2 | TRBJ2-1 | 14 | TRBV12-3/TRBV12-4 | CASSRAGLNNEQFF | TGTGCCAGCAGCCGAGCGGGACTTAACAATGAGCAGTTCTTC
many | TRBD1 | TRBJ2-7 | 15 | TRBV19 | CASSSTTGALDEQYF | TGTGCCAGTAGTTCTACGACAGGGGCCCTCGACGAGCAGTACTTC
- | - | TRBJ2-7 | 15 | TRBV5-1 | CASSLTIRGSYEQYF | TGCGCCAGCAGCTTGACGATCCGAGGCTCCTACGAGCAGTACTTC
few | - | TRBJ2-1 | 12 | TRBV6-2/TRBV6-3 | CASSKHEFEQFF | TGTGCCAGCAGTAAGCACGAATTTGAGCAGTTCTTC
few | - | TRBJ1-1 | 14 | TRBV5-1 | CASSSGPSDTEAFF | TGCGCCAGCAGCTCTGGGCCATCGGACACTGAAGCTTTCTTT
many | TRBD1 | TRBJ1-4 | 16 | TRBV6-1 | CASSGWGDRDGEKLFF | TGTGCCAGCAGTGGGTGGGGAGACAGGGACGGCGAAAAACTGTTTTTT
- | - | TRBJ2-5 | 11 | TRBV10-3 | CAISELETQYF | TGTGCCATCAGTGAGTTGGAGACCCAGTACTTC
few | - | TRBJ2-1 | 12 | TRBV28 | CASSFAGSEQFF | TGTGCCAGCAGTTTCGCCGGGAGTGAGCAGTTCTTC
few | - | TRBJ2-3 | 15 | TRBV10-1 | CASSEDAPSTDTQYF | TGCGCCAGCAGTGAGGACGCTCCTAGCACAGATACGCAGTATTTT
- | - | TRBJ2-6 | 17 | TRBV5-1 | CASSLERAYSGANVLTF | TGCGCCAGCAGCTTGGAACGGGCCTACTCTGGGGCCAACGTCCTGACTTTC
- | TRBD2 | TRBJ2-3 | 16 | TRBV14 | CASSPLAGLLTDTQYF | TGTGCCAGCAGCCCGTTAGCGGGATTACTCACAGATACGCAGTATTTT
- | - | TRBJ2-7 | 15 | TRBV18 | CASSPRYQGRREQYF | TGTGCCAGCTCACCACGTTACCAGGGACGTAGAGAGCAGTACTTC
few | TRBD1 | TRBJ2-2 | 14 | TRBV12-3/TRBV12-4 | CASSPDRGTGELFF | TGTGCCAGCAGCCCAGACAGGGGCACCGGGGAGCTGTTTTTT
few | - | TRBJ2-1 | 11 | TRBV29-1 | CSVGGGNEQFF | TGCAGCGTTGGAGGGGGCAATGAGCAGTTCTTC
- | - | TRBJ2-1 | 14 | TRBV6-5 | CASSYEAERNEQFF | TGTGCCAGCAGTTACGAGGCGGAGAGGAATGAGCAGTTCTTC
few | - | TRBJ2-7 | 12 | TRBV18 | CASSPRPFEQYF | TGTGCCAGCTCACCGCGCCCTTTTGAGCAGTACTTC
- | - | TRBJ2-1 | 16 | TRBV7-9 | CASSFAARSGYNEQFF | TGTGCCAGCAGCTTCGCGGCTCGTTCGGGATACAATGAGCAGTTCTTC
- | TRBD2 | TRBJ2-7 | 17 | TRBV7-8 | CASSFSHTSGSPYEQYF | TGTGCCAGCAGCTTTTCCCATACTAGCGGGAGTCCCTACGAGCAGTACTTC